This T cell receptor (beta chain) was retrieved from a study of T cells in tumors after PD-1 blockade. As to this clone: Its specificity is not known.

Sequenced by immunoSEQ multiplex PCR; TCRdb stores in-frame clones only, minus some. The sample lists about 15,000 clones, about 67% occurring once. Study-level results: Some novel exhausted tumor clones appeared in pre-treatment blood, suggesting peripheral recruitment.

The input for sequencing was tumor tissue, taken after anti-PD-1 treatment. The TCR comes from a human donor with cutaneous squamous cell carcinoma.

The CDR3 loop is CATRASGSNLGTQYF. The CDR3 coding sequence is TGTGCCACCCGGGCGAGCGGGAGTAATTTGGGTACGCAGTATTTT. The rearrangement uses TRBV10-3 and TRBJ2-3, with 8 bases matching TRBD2. In germline, CDR1 is ENHRY, CDR2 SYGVKD. The V and J ends lost 10 bases and 8 bases, in that order; junction bases with no gene match: 17. The CDR3 extends over 15 amino acids.